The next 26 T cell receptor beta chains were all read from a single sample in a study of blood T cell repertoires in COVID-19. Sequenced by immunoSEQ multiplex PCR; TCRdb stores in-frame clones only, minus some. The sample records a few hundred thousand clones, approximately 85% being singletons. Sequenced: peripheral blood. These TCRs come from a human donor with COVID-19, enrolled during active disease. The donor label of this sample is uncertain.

The chain's CDR3 is CASSERTSGRKFF. CDR3 coding DNA: TGTGCCAGCAGTGAGAGGACTAGCGGGAGAAAGTTCTTC. The chain joins TRBV2 to TRBJ2-1; TRBD2 matches 13 bases. From germline, CDR1 is SNHLY and CDR2 FYNNEI. The CDR3 totals 13 residues. V was pared by 3 bases and J by 14 bases, with 4 bases of the junction left unmatched.

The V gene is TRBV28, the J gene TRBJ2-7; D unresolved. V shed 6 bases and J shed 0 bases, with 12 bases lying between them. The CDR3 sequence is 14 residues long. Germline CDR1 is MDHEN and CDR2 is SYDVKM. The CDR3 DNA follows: TGTGCCAGCAGACCCGCCAGGCCCTCCTACGAGCAGTACTTC. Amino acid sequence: CASRPARPSYEQYF. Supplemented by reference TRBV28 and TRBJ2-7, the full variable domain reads DVKVTQSSRYLVKRTGEKVFLECVQDMDHENMFWYRQDPGLGLRLIYFSYDVKMKEKGDIPEGYSVSREKKERFSLILESASTNQTSMYLCASRPARPSYEQYFGPGTRLTVT.

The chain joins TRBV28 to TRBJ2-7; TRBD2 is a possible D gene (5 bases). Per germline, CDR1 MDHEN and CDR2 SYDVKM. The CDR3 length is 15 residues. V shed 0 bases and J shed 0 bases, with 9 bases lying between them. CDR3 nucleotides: TGTGCCAGCAGTTTATGGGGAGTGAGCTCCTACGAGCAGTACTTC. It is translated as CASSLWGVSSYEQYF. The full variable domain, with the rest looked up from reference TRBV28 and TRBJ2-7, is DVKVTQSSRYLVKRTGEKVFLECVQDMDHENMFWYRQDPGLGLRLIYFSYDVKMKEKGDIPEGYSVSREKKERFSLILESASTNQTSMYLCASSLWGVSSYEQYFGPGTRLTVT.

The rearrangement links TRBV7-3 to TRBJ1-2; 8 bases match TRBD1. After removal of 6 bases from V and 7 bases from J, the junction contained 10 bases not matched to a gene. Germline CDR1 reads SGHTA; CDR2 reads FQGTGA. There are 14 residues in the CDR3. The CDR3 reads CASSSFQGAGGYTF. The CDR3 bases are TGTGCCAGCAGTTCCTTTCAGGGGGCAGGTGGCTACACCTTC.

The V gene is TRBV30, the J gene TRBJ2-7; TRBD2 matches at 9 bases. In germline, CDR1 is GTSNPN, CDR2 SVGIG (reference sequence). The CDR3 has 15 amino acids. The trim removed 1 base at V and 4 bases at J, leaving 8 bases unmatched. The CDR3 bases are TGTGCCTGGAGTGCAGGACTAGCGAGAACGTACGAGCAGTACTTC. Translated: CAWSAGLARTYEQYF.

The CDR3 sequence: CASSPARTDTQYF. For the CDR3, the DNA is TGTGCCAGCAGTCCCGCCCGGACAGATACGCAGTATTTT. The chain uses TRBV2 and TRBJ2-3; D call uncertain. The CDR3 has 13 amino acids. V gave up 5 bases and J gave up 3 bases, with 9 bases separating them. CDR1 SNHLY and CDR2 FYNNEI come from the germline V gene.

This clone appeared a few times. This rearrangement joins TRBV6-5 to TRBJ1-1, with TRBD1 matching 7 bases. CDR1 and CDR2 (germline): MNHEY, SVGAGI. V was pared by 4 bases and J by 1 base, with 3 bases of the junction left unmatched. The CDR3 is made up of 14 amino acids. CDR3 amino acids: CASSLGGGNTEAFF. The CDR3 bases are TGTGCCAGCAGTTTAGGGGGCGGGAACACTGAAGCTTTCTTT.

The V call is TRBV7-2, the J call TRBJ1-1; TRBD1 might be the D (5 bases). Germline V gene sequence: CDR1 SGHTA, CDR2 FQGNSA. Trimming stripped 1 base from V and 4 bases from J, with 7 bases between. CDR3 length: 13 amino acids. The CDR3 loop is CASSLGQITEAFF. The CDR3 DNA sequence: TGTGCCAGCAGCTTAGGACAGATCACTGAAGCTTTCTTT.

CDR3 coding DNA: TGCGCCAGCAGCTTGGATGAGCGGGGCCTCACGAGTCAGTATTTT. It codes for CASSLDERGLTSQYF. The rearrangement joins TRBV5-1 to TRBJ2-3; 7 positions agree with TRBD2. Germline lookup yields CDR1 SGHRS and CDR2 YFSETQ. V shed 0 bases and J 12 bases; nucleotides not matched to a gene: 13. CDR3 size: 15 residues.

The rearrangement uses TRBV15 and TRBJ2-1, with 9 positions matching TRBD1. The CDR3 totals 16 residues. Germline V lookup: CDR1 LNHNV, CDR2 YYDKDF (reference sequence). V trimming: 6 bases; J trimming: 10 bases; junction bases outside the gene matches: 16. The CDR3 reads CATSRTGGRLPSEQFF. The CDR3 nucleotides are TGTGCCACCAGTCGTACAGGGGGCAGGCTACCAAGCGAGCAGTTCTTC.

CDR3 DNA: TGTGCCAGCAGAACGGACAGGGTTAACACTGAAGCTTTCTTT. Translating it yields CASRTDRVNTEAFF. J is TRBJ1-1 and V is TRBV3-1 (or the pseudogene TRBV3-2); 8 positions agree with TRBD1. CDR3 size: 14 residues. V was pared by 6 bases and J by 2 bases, with 5 bases of the junction left unmatched. Per the germline V gene, CDR1 is LGHDT and CDR2 is YNNKEL (reference sequence).

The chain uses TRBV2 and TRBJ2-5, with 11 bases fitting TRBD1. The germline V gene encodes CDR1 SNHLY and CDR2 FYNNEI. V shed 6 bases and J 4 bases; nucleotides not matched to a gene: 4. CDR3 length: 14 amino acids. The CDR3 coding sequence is TGTGCCAGCAGCCTGGACAGGGGGCTAGAGACCCAGTACTTC. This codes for CASSLDRGLETQYF.

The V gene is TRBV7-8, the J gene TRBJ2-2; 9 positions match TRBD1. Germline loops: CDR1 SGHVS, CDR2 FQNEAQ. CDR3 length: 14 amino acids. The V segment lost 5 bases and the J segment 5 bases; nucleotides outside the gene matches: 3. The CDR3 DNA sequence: TGTGCCAGCAGCGCACAGGGGGCAACCGGGGAGCTGTTTTTT. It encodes CASSAQGATGELFF.

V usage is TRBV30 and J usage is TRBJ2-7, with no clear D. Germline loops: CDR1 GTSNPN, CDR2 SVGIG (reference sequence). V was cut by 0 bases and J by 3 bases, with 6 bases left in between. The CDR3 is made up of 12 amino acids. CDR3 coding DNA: TGTGCCTGGAGTGTAATAGACTACGAGCAGTACTTC. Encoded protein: CAWSVIDYEQYF.

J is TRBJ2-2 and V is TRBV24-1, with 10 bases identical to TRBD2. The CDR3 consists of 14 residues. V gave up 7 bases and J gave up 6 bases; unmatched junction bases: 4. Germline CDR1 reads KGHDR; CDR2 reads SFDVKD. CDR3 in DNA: TGTGCCACCAGGGGGACTAGCGTAGCCGGGGAGCTGTTTTTT. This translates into CATRGTSVAGELFF.

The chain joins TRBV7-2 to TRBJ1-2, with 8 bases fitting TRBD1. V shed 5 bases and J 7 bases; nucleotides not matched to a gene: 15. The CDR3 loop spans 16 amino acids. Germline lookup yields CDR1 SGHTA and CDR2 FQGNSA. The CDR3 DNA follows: TGTGCCAGCAGCGACTCAACCGGGACAGGAGGCTTTGGCTACACCTTC. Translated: CASSDSTGTGGFGYTF.

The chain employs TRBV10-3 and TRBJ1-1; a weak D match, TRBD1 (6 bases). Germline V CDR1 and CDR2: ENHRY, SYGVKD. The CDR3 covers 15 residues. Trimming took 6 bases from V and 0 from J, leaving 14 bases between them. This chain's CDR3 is CAIRNPQGLNTEAFF. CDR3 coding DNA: TGTGCCATCAGAAACCCACAGGGATTGAACACTGAAGCTTTCTTT.

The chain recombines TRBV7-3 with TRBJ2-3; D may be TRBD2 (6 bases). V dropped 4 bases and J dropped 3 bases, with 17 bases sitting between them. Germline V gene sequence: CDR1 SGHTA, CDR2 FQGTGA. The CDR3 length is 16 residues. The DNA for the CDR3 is TGTGCCAGCAGCTCTGTCCCCAGCGGGCCTACAGATACGCAGTATTTT. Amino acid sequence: CASSSVPSGPTDTQYF.

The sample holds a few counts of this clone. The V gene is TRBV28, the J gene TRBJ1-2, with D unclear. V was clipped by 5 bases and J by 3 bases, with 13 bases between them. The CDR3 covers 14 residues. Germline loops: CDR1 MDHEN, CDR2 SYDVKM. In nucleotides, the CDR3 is TGTGCCAGCAGTCCACCCAGCGCGTACTATGGCTACACCTTC. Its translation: CASSPPSAYYGYTF.

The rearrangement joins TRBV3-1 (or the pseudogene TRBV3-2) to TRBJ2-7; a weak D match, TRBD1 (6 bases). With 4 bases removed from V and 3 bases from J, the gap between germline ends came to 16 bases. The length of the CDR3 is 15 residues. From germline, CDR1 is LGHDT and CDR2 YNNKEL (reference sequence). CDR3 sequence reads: CASSLGSQGYYEQYF. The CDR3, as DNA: TGTGCCAGCAGCCTAGGCAGCCAGGGGTACTACGAGCAGTACTTC.

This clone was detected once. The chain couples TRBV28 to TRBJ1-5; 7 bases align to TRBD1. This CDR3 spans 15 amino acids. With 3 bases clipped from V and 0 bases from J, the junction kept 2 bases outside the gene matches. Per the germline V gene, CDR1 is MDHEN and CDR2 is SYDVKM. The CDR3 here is CASSLSGGSNQPQHF. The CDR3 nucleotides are TGTGCCAGCAGTTTGTCAGGGGGTAGCAATCAGCCCCAGCATTTT.

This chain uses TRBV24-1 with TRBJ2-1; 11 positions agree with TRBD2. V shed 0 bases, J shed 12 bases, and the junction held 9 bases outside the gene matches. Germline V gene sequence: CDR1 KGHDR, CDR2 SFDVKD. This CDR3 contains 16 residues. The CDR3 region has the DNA TGTGCCACCAGTGATTTGATTGGACCGGGACTAGCGGCGCAGTTCTTC. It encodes CATSDLIGPGLAAQFF.

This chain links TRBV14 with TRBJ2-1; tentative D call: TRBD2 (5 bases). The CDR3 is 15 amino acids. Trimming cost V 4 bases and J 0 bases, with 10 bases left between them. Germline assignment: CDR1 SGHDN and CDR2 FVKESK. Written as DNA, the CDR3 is TGTGCCAGCAGCCGTGACTATAGCTCCTACAATGAGCAGTTCTTC. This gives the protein CASSRDYSSYNEQFF.

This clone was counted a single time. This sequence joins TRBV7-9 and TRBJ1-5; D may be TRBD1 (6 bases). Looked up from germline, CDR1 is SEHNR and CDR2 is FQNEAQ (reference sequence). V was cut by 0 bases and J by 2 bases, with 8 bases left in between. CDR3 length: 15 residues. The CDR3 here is CASSLARGGNQPQHF. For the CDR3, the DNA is TGTGCCAGCAGCTTAGCCAGGGGAGGCAATCAGCCCCAGCATTTT.

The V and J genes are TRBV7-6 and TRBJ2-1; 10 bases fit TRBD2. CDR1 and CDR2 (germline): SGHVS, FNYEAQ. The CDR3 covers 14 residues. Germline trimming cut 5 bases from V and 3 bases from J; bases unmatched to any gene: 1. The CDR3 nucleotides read TGTGCCAGCAGCCGGACTAGCGGCTACAATGAGCAGTTCTTC. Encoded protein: CASSRTSGYNEQFF.

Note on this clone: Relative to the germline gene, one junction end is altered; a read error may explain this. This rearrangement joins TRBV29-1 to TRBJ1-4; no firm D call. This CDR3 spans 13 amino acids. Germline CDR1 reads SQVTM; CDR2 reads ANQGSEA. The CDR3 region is CSVEFPTTTFEEF. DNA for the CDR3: TGCAGCGTTGAGTTCCCGACTACCACCTTTGAGGAGTTT.